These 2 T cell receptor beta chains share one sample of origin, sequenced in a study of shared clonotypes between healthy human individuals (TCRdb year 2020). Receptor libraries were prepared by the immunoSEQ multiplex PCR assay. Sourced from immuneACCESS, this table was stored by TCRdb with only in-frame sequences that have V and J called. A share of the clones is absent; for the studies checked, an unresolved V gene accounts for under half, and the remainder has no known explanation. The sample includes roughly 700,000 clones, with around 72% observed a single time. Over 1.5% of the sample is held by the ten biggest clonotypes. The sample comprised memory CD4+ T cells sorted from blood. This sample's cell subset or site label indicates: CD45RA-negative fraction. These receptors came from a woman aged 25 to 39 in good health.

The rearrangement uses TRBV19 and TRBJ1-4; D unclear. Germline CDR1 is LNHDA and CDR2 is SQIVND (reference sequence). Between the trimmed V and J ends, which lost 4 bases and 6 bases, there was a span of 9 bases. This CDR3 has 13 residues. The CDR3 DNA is TGTGCCAGTAGTAGGGCAATGGATGAAAAACTGTTTTTT. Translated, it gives CASSRAMDEKLFF.

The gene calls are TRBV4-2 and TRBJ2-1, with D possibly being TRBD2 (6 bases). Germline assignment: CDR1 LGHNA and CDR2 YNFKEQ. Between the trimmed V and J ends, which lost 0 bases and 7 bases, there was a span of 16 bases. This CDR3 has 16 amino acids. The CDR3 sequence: CASSQEGASASNEQFF. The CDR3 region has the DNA TGTGCCAGCAGCCAAGAAGGGGCTAGCGCGTCGAATGAGCAGTTCTTC.